Given below is one T cell receptor (beta chain) in context. What it binds is unknown. Additional DNA sequences in this sample encode the identical CDR3. Trimming cost V 0 bases and J 4 bases, with 7 bases left between them. This CDR3 comprises 13 residues. Germline V gene sequence: CDR1 GTSNPN, CDR2 SVGIG (reference sequence). The PCR ran on 60 Vbeta and 13 Jbeta primers. Sequencing was performed with immunoSEQ multiplex PCR; in TCRdb, only in-frame clones are kept and a portion is missing. This sample has roughly 100,000 clones, with roughly three quarters found just once. Healthy people donating bone marrow made up the donors. The data are from a study of cytomegalovirus exposure and HLA in healthy donors. Study details: Out of 150 million to 200 million T cells, an earlier analysis found around 110 million unique TCR beta sequences in total. Points from the study as a whole: Later analysis demonstrated an association between a missense DCLRE1C variant and TCR beta V- and J-gene trimming.

V gene TRBV30 combines with J gene TRBJ1-5; the D gene is possibly TRBD1 (5 bases). The clonotype was recovered from a male donor in good health and CMV-seropositive. The specimen sequenced was PBMCs. CDR3 nucleotide sequence: TGTGCCTGGAGTGTTCGGGGGAATCAGCCCCAGCATTTT. This sequence encodes CAWSVRGNQPQHF. Full variable domain (remainder filled in from reference TRBV30 and TRBJ1-5): SQTIHQWPATLVQPVGSPLSLECTVEGTSNPNLYWYRQAAGRGLQLLFYSVGIGQISSEVPQNLSASRPQDRQFILSSKKLLLSDSGFYLCAWSVRGNQPQHFGDGTRLSIL.